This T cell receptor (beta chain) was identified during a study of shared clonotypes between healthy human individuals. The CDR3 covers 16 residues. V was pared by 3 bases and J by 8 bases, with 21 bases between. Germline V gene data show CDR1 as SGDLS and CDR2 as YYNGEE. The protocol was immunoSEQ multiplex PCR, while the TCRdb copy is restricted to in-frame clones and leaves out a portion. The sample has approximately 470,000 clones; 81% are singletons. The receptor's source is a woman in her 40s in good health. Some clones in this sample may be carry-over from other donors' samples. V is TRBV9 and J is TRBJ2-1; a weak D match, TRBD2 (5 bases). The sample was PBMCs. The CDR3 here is CASSAPPGRLEDEQFF. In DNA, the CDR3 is TGTGCCAGCAGCGCCCCCCCGGGAAGGCTCGAGGATGAGCAGTTCTTC.